The clone carrying this T cell receptor beta chain was recorded a few times. What it binds is unknown. These data come from a study of T cells after yellow fever vaccination. General study results and limits: Booster sampling recovered most clones from primary vaccination (nearly 98% CD4, roughly 88% CD8). Researchers noted that a small share of clonotypes showed up in both CD4 and CD8 compartments.

MiXCR was run by TCRdb on the 5' RACE reads, yielding one entry per CDR3 protein. The sample has 99,000 or so distinct CDR3 sequences; roughly 6% are singletons. This TCR derives from a man in his late teens or twenties who received the YFV17D yellow fever vaccine. The specimen comprised CD8+ T cells sorted from PBMCs, sampled 10 days after the yellow fever booster vaccination.

CDR3 DNA: TGTGCCAGCAGTTTAAACAGTTACCATCAGCCCCAGCATTTT. Its protein is CASSLNSYHQPQHF. The chain links TRBV6-2 or TRBV6-3 to TRBJ1-5, with D uncertain. V gave up 4 bases and J gave up 5 bases, with 12 bases separating them. This CDR3 contains 14 residues. Germline lookup yields CDR1 MNHEY and CDR2 SVGEGT.